One T cell receptor beta chain is described in this entry. Antigen unknown. This record comes from a study of cytomegalovirus exposure and HLA in healthy donors. Study observations and caveats: What was likely a sequencing artifact was a cluster of highly shared sequence variants.

Donors had nominal health at sampling but likely had unrecorded immune exposures. PCR amplification relied on 60 Vbeta primers (plus 13 Jbeta primers). Generated by immunoSEQ multiplex PCR, the TCRdb table keeps only in-frame clones and is missing some. This table has about 110,000 clones, 50% to 70% appearing once. The germline gives CDR1 SGHDN, CDR2 FVKESK. This CDR3 is 18 amino acids long. J lost 1 base, V lost 0 bases, and 10 bases had no gene match. Material for sequencing was PBMCs. This clonotype was sampled from a man younger than 40 in good health and CMV-seropositive. The chain uses TRBV14 and TRBJ1-1; 8 bases map to TRBD1. The CDR3 spells CASSQDRAGGVWNTEAFF. CDR3 DNA: TGTGCCAGCAGCCAAGATCGGGCAGGGGGCGTATGGAACACTGAAGCTTTCTTT.